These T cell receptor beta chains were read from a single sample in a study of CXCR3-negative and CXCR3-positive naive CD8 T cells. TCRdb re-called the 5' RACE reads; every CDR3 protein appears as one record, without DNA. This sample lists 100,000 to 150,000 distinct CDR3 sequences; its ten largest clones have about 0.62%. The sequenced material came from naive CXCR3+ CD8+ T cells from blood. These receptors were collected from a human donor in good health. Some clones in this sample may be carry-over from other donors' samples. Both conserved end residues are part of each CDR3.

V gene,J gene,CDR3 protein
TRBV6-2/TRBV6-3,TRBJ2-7,CASSPPGLASYEQYF
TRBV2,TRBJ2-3,CASSRLAGSDTQYF
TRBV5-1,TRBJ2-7,CACSGQDRSYEQYF
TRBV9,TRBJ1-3,CASSGRSSGNTIYF
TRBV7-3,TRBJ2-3,CASSLTGADTQYF
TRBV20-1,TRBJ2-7,CSASPGRGVSAYAQYF
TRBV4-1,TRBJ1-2,CASSPTEGDGYTF
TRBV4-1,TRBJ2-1,CASSYHPTYTYNEQFF
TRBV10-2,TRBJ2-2,CASSGRDSPVGELFF
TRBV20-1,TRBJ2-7,CSARPLGQVSYEQYF
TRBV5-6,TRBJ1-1,CASSLIGRGLDEAFF
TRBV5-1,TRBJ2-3,CASSPVSEAPPDTQYF
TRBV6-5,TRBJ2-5,CASSYTGTAQETQYF
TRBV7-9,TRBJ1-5,CASSSSGTADQPQHF
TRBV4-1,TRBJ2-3,CASSPTSGVFTTQYF
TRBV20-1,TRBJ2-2,CSAILADTGELFF
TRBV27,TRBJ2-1,CASSFPRDSYNEQFF
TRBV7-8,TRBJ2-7,CASSRQQVTGVYEQYF
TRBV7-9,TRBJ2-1,CASSLMGVGSNEQFF
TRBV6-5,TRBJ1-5,CASRKWEDQPQHF
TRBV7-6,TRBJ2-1,CASSLDLAGQSYNEQFF
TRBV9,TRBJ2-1,CASSVAAVSSYNEQFF
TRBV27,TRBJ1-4,CASSPDRGESEKLFF
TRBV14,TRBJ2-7,CASRYELHEQYF
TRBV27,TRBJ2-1,CASSSGVTHEQFF
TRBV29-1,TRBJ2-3,CSGLTSGGSTDTQYF
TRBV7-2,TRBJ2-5,CASSLDREETQYF
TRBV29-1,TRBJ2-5,CSVEEPQGGSLETQYF
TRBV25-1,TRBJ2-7,CASSGKTGVREQYF
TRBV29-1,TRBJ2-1,CSVEDLGQGNEQFF
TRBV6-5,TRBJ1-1,CASSYSGLAEAFF
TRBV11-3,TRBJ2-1,CASSMGTSGRANEQFF
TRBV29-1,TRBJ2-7,CSVEDSGTTYEQYF
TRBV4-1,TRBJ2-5,CASSPGQGNLQETQYF
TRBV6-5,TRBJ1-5,CASSYNGVGQPQHF
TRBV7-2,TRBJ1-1,CASSLGRDRVFGNTEAFF
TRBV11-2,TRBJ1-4,CASSFQTAGSGEKLFF
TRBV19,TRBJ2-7,CASSDRRDRGYEQYF
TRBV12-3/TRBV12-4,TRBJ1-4,CASSREGAMGEKLFF
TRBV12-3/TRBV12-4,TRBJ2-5,CATGGPAEETQYF
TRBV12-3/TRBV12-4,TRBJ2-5,CASSSSGVQETQYF
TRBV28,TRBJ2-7,CASSLGGQKPTYEQYF
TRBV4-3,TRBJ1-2,CASSQDLVDRDGNGYTF
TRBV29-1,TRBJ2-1,CSPRTDYNEQFF
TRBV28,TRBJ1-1,CASSLGGESEAFF
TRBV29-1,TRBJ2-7,CSVEGGQDYEQYF
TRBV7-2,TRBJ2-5,CASSPYGLAGDFETQYF
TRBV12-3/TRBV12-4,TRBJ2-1,CASSLLASYNEQFF
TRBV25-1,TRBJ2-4,CASSVGGDIQYF
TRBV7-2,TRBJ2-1,CASSTRRSSYNEQFF
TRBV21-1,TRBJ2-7,CASSQSTEQYF
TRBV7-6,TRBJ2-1,CASSLVIGSEDEQFF
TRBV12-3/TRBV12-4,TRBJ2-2,CASSHGTSGANTGELFF
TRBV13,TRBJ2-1,CASSATGTSGIYNEQFF
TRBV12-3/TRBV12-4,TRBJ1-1,CASSWPGRQGVSTEAFF
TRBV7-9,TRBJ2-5,CASSTPRGGKETQYF
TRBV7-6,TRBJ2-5,CASSLGVGGRETQYF
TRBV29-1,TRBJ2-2,CSAIPGFIPAGELFF
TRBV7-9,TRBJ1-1,CASGDMDTEAFF